This T cell receptor (beta chain) was captured by sequencing in a study of T cell responses to AZD1222 COVID-19 vaccine. Broader study findings: Baseline seropositivity characterized only a handful of AZD1222 recipients.

Profiling relied on immunoSEQ multiplex PCR, and the TCRdb table lists in-frame clones only, not all of them. Among some 180,000 clones listed, roughly 93% were seen once. Germline trimming cut 2 bases from V and 7 bases from J; bases unmatched to any gene: 8. The germline V gene encodes CDR1 SGHTS and CDR2 YDEGEE. This CDR3 has 15 amino acids. With respect to this clone: Its antigen is as yet unknown.

The origin of this receptor is an adult who received the MenACWY meningococcal vaccine as a control. This sequence joins TRBV5-8 and TRBJ1-5; TRBD1 matches at 8 bases. This sample comprised peripheral blood, obtained 28 days after the second dose of the MenACWY control vaccine. This chain's CDR3 is CASSLLSRGLQPQHF. Here the CDR3 DNA reads TGTGCCAGCAGCTTATTATCCAGGGGGCTACAGCCCCAGCATTTT.